This T cell receptor (beta chain) is from a study of monozygotic twins with inflammatory bowel disease. Study-wide findings and caveats: Especially with disease activity, IBD patients had fewer clonotypes in common with others than healthy twins did. No repertoire similarity difference was seen between concordant and discordant twins; power was possibly limited.

On this clonotype itself: Its specificity is unknown.

Germline-derived CDR1 and CDR2 are LNHDA and SQIVND (reference sequence). The CDR3 is 13 residues long. There were about 3,500 ng of total RNA used for each TCR library. Per sample, reverse transcription was split into eight reactions. Each CDR3 protein gets one entry in TCRdb, which reprocessed the 5' RACE reads and gives no DNA. Across about 450,000 distinct CDR3 sequences, the top ten clones capture 2% to 2.5% of the sample. The receptor's source is a human donor with ulcerative colitis or Crohn's disease, or a healthy co-twin of an affected twin (not recorded which). Material: blood. The genes are TRBV19 and TRBJ1-1. The CDR3: CASTTLMNTEAFF. Based on the CDR3 plus reference TRBV19 and TRBJ1-1, the full variable domain is DGGITQSPKYLFRKEGQNVTLSCEQNLNHDAMYWYRQDPGQGLRLIYYSQIVNDFQKGDIAEGYSVSREKKESFPLTVTSAQKNPTAFYLCASTTLMNTEAFFGQGTRLTVV.